What follows describes a single TCR beta chain. The data belong to a study of shared clonotypes between healthy human individuals. This CDR3 is built from 14 residues. Germline V CDR1 and CDR2: SNHLY, FYNNEI. The V end lost 6 bases, the J end lost 0 bases, and 8 bases lay between the germline ends. Sequencing used immunoSEQ multiplex PCR; TCRdb keeps in-frame clones, though not all of them. Of some 2,500,000 clones listed, around 90% were seen once; the top ten hold 0.3% to 0.4%. The sample was naive CD4+ T cells from PBMCs. The subset here: CD45RA+ positively selected. This receptor was identified in a man between 18 and 29 years old in good health. Some clones in this sample may be carry-over from other donors' samples. V gene TRBV2 combines with J gene TRBJ2-2; tentative D call: TRBD2 (6 bases). The CDR3 sequence is CASRWGANTGELFF. Written as DNA, the CDR3 is TGTGCCAGCAGATGGGGGGCGAACACCGGGGAGCTGTTTTTT.